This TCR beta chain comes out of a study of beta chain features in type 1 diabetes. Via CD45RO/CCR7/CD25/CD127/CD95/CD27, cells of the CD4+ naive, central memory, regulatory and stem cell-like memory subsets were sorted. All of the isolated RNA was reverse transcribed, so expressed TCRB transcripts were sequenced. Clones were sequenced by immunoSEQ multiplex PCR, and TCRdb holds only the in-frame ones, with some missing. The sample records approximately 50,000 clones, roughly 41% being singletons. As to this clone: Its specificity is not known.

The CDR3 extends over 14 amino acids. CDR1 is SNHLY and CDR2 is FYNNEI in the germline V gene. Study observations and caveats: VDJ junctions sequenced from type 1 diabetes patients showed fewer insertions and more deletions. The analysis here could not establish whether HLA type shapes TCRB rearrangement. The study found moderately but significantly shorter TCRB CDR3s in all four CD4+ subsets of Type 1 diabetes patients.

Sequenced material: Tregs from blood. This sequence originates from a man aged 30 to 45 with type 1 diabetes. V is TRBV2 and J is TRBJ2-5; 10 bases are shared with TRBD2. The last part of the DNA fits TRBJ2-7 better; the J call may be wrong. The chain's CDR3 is CASYSGLAAYEQYF. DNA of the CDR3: TGTGCCAGCTATTCAGGACTAGCGGCCTACGAGCAGTACTTC.